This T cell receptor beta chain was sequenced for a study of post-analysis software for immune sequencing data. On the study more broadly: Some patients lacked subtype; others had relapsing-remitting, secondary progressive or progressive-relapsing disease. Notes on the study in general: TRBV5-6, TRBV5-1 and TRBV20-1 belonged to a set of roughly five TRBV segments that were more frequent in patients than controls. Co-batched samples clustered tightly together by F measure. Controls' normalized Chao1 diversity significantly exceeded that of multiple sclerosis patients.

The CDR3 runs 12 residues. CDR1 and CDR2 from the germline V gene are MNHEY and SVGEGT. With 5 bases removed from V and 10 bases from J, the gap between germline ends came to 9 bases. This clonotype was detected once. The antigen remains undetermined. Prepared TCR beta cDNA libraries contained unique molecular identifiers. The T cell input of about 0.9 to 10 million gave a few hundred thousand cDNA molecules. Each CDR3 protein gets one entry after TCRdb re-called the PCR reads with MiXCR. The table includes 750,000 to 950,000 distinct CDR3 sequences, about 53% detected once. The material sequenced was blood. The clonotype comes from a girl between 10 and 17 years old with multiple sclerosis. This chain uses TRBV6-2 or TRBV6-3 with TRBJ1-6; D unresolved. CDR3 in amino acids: CASSQARSPLHF. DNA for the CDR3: TGTGCCAGCAGTCAGGCACGATCACCCCTCCACTTT.